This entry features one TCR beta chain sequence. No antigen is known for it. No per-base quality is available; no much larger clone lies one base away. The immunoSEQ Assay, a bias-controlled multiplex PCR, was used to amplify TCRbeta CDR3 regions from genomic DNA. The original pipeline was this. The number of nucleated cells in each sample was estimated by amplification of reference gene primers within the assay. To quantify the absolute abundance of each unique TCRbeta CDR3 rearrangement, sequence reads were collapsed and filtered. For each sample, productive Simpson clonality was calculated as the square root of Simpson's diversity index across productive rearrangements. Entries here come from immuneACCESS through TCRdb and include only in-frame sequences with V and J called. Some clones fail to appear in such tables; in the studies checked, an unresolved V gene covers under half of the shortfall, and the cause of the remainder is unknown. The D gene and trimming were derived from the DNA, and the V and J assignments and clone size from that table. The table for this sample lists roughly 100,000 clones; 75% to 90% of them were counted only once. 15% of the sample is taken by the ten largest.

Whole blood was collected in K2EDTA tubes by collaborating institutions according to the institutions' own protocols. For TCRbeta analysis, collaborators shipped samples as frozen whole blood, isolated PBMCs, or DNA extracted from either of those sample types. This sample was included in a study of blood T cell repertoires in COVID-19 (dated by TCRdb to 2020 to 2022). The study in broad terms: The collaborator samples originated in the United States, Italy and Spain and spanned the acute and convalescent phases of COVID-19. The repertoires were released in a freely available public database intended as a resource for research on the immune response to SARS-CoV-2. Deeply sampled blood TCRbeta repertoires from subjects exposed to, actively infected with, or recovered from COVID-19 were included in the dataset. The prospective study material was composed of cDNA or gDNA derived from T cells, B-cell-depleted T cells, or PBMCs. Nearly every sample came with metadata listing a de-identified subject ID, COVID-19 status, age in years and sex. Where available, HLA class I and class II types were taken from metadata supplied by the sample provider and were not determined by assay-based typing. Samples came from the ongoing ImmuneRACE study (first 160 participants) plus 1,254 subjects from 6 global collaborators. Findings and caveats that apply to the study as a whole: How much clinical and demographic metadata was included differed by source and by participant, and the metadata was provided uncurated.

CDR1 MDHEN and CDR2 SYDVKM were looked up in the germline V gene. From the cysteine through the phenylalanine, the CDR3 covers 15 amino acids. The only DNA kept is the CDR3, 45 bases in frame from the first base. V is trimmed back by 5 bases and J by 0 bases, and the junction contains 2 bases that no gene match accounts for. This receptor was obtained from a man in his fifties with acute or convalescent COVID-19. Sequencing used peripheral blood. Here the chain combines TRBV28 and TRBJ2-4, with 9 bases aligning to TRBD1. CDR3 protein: CASSRDRVAKNIQYF. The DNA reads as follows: TGTGCCAGCAGTCGGGACAGGGTAGCCAAAAACATTCAGTACTTC.